These T cell receptor beta chains were read from a single sample in a study of spatial heterogeneity in lung cancer. TCRdb re-called the 5' RACE reads with MiXCR, one entry per CDR3 protein. The sample lists 7,500 to 9,500 distinct CDR3 sequences, less than 9% occurring once. The material sequenced was PBMCs, taken at surgery. These receptors came from a female donor with early-stage non-small cell lung cancer. Each CDR3 is given without its conserved first and last residue. The D gene is left open where the match is weak.

D	V	J	CDR3
TRBD2	TRBV3-1	TRBJ2-5	ASSQDEAGEAETQY
.	TRBV5-1	TRBJ2-7	ASSLNPTATYEQY
.	TRBV23-1	TRBJ2-7	ASSQIKIAAAYEQY
.	TRBV5-5	TRBJ2-1	ASRFTQGVQF
TRBD2	TRBV7-9	TRBJ2-5	ASSPTSGGGETQY
.	TRBV6-5	TRBJ1-3	AGSPMGTGNTIY
TRBD1	TRBV5-1	TRBJ1-2	ASSLAGQGHGYT
TRBD1	TRBV28	TRBJ2-2	ASIWQGDTGELF
.	TRBV5-5	TRBJ2-3	ASSQPSTDTQY
.	TRBV6-2/TRBV6-3	TRBJ1-1	ASRHQETEAF
TRBD2	TRBV10-3	TRBJ2-7	AISPAGGLASYEQY
TRBD2	TRBV9	TRBJ2-2	ASSDPGTSGSSDTGELF
TRBD2	TRBV25-1	TRBJ2-7	ASSDLEGGSPY
.	TRBV7-6	TRBJ2-3	ASSAPREGASTDTQY
TRBD1	TRBV18	TRBJ1-5	ASSPGTGMAQPQH
.	TRBV5-1	TRBJ2-6	ASSQPNSGANVLT
.	TRBV19	TRBJ1-4	ASSMGSAGDEKLF
.	TRBV5-4	TRBJ2-3	ASSPKSATDSTDTQY
.	TRBV3-1	TRBJ2-5	ASSLGLGFGETQY
TRBD2	TRBV2	TRBJ2-1	ASKREGSSYNEQF
TRBD2	TRBV29-1	TRBJ2-4	SASGSGDIQY
.	TRBV29-1	TRBJ2-7	SVGRGPHEQY
.	TRBV1	TRBJ1-1	TSSQDPQLAEAF
TRBD1	TRBV6-6	TRBJ1-2	ASSPGTENNYGYT
TRBD1	TRBV6-5	TRBJ1-2	ASRRDRGANYGYT
TRBD2	TRBV18	TRBJ2-1	ASSQPGLVVEQF
.	TRBV20-1	TRBJ2-7	SARKSSTDSRGRQY
.	TRBV12-3/TRBV12-4	TRBJ1-5	ASSKEQSSNQPQH
TRBD1	TRBV23-1	TRBJ1-1	ASSPTGGVNTEAF
TRBD1	TRBV5-1	TRBJ1-1	ASSHNRGLATEAF
.	TRBV28	TRBJ2-7	ASKPQTGAGYEQY
TRBD2	TRBV3-1	TRBJ2-1	ASSQLAGSHNEQF
TRBD1	TRBV23-1	TRBJ1-6	ASSLRTGGNSPLH
TRBD1	TRBV5-1	TRBJ1-1	ASSSRGQGASEAF
TRBD2	TRBV13	TRBJ2-5	ASSWTSGGVFETQY
.	TRBV5-4	TRBJ2-5	ASSLLTEGTQY
.	TRBV7-2	TRBJ2-7	ASSSSGTNYEQY
.	TRBV5-6	TRBJ1-5	ASSRTGQPQH
.	TRBV29-1	TRBJ1-1	SVQGSVYTEAF
.	TRBV20-1	TRBJ1-1	SARDQGSTEAF
TRBD1	TRBV5-1	TRBJ2-1	ASSLGQGSSYNEQF
.	TRBV27	TRBJ2-5	ASTYQETQY
.	TRBV14	TRBJ2-1	ASSHRTFEAEQF
TRBD2	TRBV29-1	TRBJ2-5	SVEGTSLGETQY
TRBD2	TRBV20-1	TRBJ2-3	SADPGLGSDTQY
TRBD1	TRBV5-1	TRBJ2-7	ASSLGQGDEQY